The source of this T cell receptor (beta chain) is a study of shared clonotypes between healthy human individuals. On the study more broadly: A donor's plate count was three for CD4 naive and three for CD4 memory; CD8 naive had two and CD8 memory one.

The germline gives CDR1 WNHNN, CDR2 SYGVQD (reference sequence). The CDR3 is 14 residues long. The healthy adult donors were HIV-negative and reported no recent acute infections or vaccinations. Across several immunoSEQ plates, the genomic DNA of each subset was split evenly. This table comes from immunoSEQ multiplex PCR, and its TCRdb copy is limited to in-frame clones, with some not included. The sample shows 2 million to 2.5 million clones, approximately 96% of them seen only once. Sequenced sample: naive CD4+ T cells sorted from blood. Subset indicated: CD45RA+ positively selected. This TCR derives from a man between 18 and 29 years old in good health. The genes are TRBV10-1 and TRBJ2-7, with 10 bases that match TRBD1. The CDR3 nucleotides are TGCGTCGTTAGGGACAGGGGAAGGAAGTACGAGCAGTACTTC. This sequence encodes CVVRDRGRKYEQYF.